This T cell receptor beta chain was retrieved from a study of T cell repertoires in cytomegalovirus infection. In the study overall: CMV epitopes in the study were HLA-C-restricted (recently identified) and HLA-B-restricted (well studied). CMV infection together with matching HLA type was indicated by public TCR beta signatures.

CDR1 and CDR2 from the germline V gene are MNHNY and SVGAGI (reference sequence). Trimming cost V 2 bases and J 2 bases; bases outside gene matches: 17. The CDR3 covers 20 residues. This clonotype was recorded a few times. Antigen: not known. TCRdb analysed the reads with MiXCR anew, one entry per CDR3 protein. The sample records fewer than 1,000,000 distinct CDR3 sequences, around 29% being singletons. V usage is TRBV6-6 and J usage is TRBJ2-1; 8 bases are shared with TRBD2. The sequencing used cultured CD8+ T cells from PBMCs, collected from culture after CMV antigen stimulation. This TCR came from a human donor in good health (CMV status not recorded). Some clones in this sample may be carry-over from other donors' samples. CDR3: CASSYPLFGGARSTYNEQFF. In DNA, the CDR3 is TGTGCCAGCAGTTACCCGCTTTTCGGGGGGGCCCGATCCACCTACAATGAGCAGTTCTTC.